A single sample gave rise to the 18 T cell receptor beta chains below, sequenced in a study of T cell clonality in common variable immunodeficiency. Libraries were prepared by immunoSEQ multiplex PCR; TCRdb keeps only in-frame clonotypes and omits some of them. Found here are roughly 58,000 clones, no singletons; the ten largest cover 0.83%. Sequencing used peripheral blood mononuclear cells. These receptors all come from a person aged 18 to 75 in good health.

As concerns this clone: A much larger clone differs by one base, so this may be a read error. The sequenced fragment ends 3 residues before the CDR3 boundary, so the rest is inferred from the germline J gene. The rearrangement joins TRBV19 to TRBJ1-2, with a tentative D call TRBD1 (5 bases). The V gene's germline CDR1 is LNHDA and CDR2 SQIVND (reference sequence). The CDR3 runs to 13 residues. The DNA read from the CDR3 is TGTTCCAGTAGTATTGAGCGGGGACGTGGC. As protein: CSSSIERGRG. The CDR3 in its entirety is CSSSIERGRGYTF.

This clone was detected ten times or more. The observed sequence ends 3 residues before the CDR3 terminus, with the missing tail filled in from the germline J gene. V and J are TRBV10-1 and TRBJ2-3; D call uncertain. V lost 4 bases and J lost 2, with 10 bases in between. There are 14 residues in the CDR3. Germline V gene lookup returns CDR1 WNHNN and CDR2 SYGVQD (reference sequence). CDR3 sequence: CASSVGSTTDTQYF. The DNA read from the CDR3 is TGCGCCAGCAGTGTGGGCAGCACCACAGATACG.

This clone has at least ten counts. The CDR3 end falls 3 residues outside the read, so it is completed with the germline J gene. The chain carries TRBV5-4 and TRBJ1-2; 10 bases fit TRBD1. The trim removed 4 bases at V and 4 bases at J, leaving 10 bases unmatched. CDR1 SGHNT and CDR2 YYREEE come from the germline V gene (reference sequence). This CDR3 region has 16 residues. The CDR3 loop is CASSASTGGPLYGYTF. The DNA read from the CDR3 is TGTGCCAGCAGCGCATCGACAGGGGGCCCCCTCTATGGC.

This clone was counted at least ten times. The read halts 3 residues ahead of the CDR3 end, with the missing end drawn from the germline J gene. The chain employs TRBV6-1 and TRBJ2-7; TRBD1 matches at 8 bases. The CDR3 extends over 15 amino acids. Trimming at V came to 1 base and at J to 4 bases, leaving 6 bases not matched to a gene. The V gene's germline CDR1 is MNHNS and CDR2 SASEGT. The CDR3 sequence is CASSEGTDRGYEQYF. The DNA read from the CDR3 is TGTGCCAGCAGTGAAGGCACCGACAGGGGTTACGAG.

In this sample, this clone turned up a few times. With the read ending 3 residues before the CDR3 end, the germline J gene is used to fill in that end. The V call is TRBV7-3, the J call TRBJ2-2, with TRBD1 identical over 7 bases. The CDR3 covers 15 residues. Germline lookup yields CDR1 SGHTA and CDR2 FQGTGA. The CDR3 bases that were read are TGTGCCAGCAGACAGGGGTCCTCAACTAATGAAAAG. Protein: CASRQGSSTNEK. The entire CDR3 sequence reads CASRQGSSTNEKLFF.

This clone was seen repeatedly, ten times or more. Read sequence stops 3 residues before the CDR3 end, and the germline J gene provides the missing end. The chain recombines TRBV20-1 with TRBJ2-1, with TRBD2 matching over 9 bases. V gave up 6 bases and J gave up 9 bases; unmatched junction bases: 12. This CDR3 is 14 amino acids long. In germline, CDR1 is DFQATT, CDR2 SNEGSKA (reference sequence). The CDR3 DNA, read in part, is TGCAGTGCCCTTAGCGGGAGTTCAGCGAGTGAG. Its translation is CSALSGSSASE. The whole CDR3 protein reads CSALSGSSASEQFF.

This clone was seen ten or more times. From the germline J gene comes the end of the CDR3, since the read stops 3 residues before it. The chain recombines TRBV6-2 or TRBV6-3 with TRBJ1-4, with TRBD1 as a possible D gene (5 bases). CDR1 is MNHEY and CDR2 is SVGEGT in the germline V gene. The CDR3 has 13 amino acids. Trimming removed 8 bases from V and 8 bases from J, with 15 bases in between. Incomplete CDR3 DNA: TGTGCCAGCCGCCGGCCGGAGGGGGAAAAA. Translating it yields CASRRPEGEK. The whole CDR3 is CASRRPEGEKLFF.

In this sample, this clone turned up many times. With the read ending 3 residues before the CDR3 end, the germline J gene is used to fill in that end. This chain joins TRBV2 and TRBJ2-3, with TRBD2 matching 12 bases. This CDR3 has 14 amino acids. Germline V gene sequence: CDR1 SNHLY, CDR2 FYNNEI. The sequenced CDR3 bases are TGTGCCAGCAGTGAAGGGACTAGCGGGACAACG. Its protein product is CASSEGTSGTT. The CDR3 in full is CASSEGTSGTTQYF.

This clone was seen many times. The CDR3 goes on 3 residues after the read ends, and that part is filled in from the germline J gene. The chain links TRBV20-1 to TRBJ2-2, with 10 bases matching TRBD1. From germline, CDR1 is DFQATT and CDR2 SNEGSKA (reference sequence). The CDR3 extends over 15 amino acids. The chain's CDR3 is CSARNPGQGNEKLFF. CDR3 bases read: TGCAGTGCTAGAAACCCGGGACAGGGGAATGAAAAG.

This clone was seen many times. The read ends 3 residues shy of where the CDR3 ends; the end is completed using the germline J gene. The chain links TRBV29-1 to TRBJ2-3, with 9 bases matching TRBD2. CDR1 is SQVTM, CDR2 ANQGSEA, per germline. This CDR3 region has 14 residues. Germline trimming cut 3 bases from V and 3 bases from J; bases unmatched to any gene: 4. CDR3 residues: CSVDLAGITDTQYF. The CDR3 bases that were read are TGCAGCGTTGATCTAGCGGGAATAACAGATACG.

This clone was recorded at least ten times. The DNA ends 3 residues before the CDR3 does, and the rest of the CDR3 is filled in from the germline J gene. The V call is TRBV20-1, the J call TRBJ2-5, with 10 bases aligning to TRBD2. The CDR3 extends over 15 amino acids. V was pared by 1 base and J by 4 bases, with 6 bases of the junction left unmatched. From germline, CDR1 is DFQATT and CDR2 SNEGSKA (reference sequence). The CDR3 DNA, read in part, is TGCAGTGCTAGAGTCTTACGGACTAGCGGAGAGACC. This encodes CSARVLRTSGET. The full CDR3 reads CSARVLRTSGETQYF.

The sample holds many counts of this clone. The DNA ends 3 residues before the CDR3 does, and the rest of the CDR3 is filled in from the germline J gene. The V call is TRBV2, the J call TRBJ1-1; tentatively, D is TRBD1 (6 bases). V dropped 5 bases and J dropped 1 base, with 8 bases sitting between them. Germline lookup yields CDR1 SNHLY and CDR2 FYNNEI. The CDR3 length is 13 residues. This CDR3 reads CASSSQGNTEAFF. The part of the CDR3 DNA that was read is TGTGCCAGCAGTTCACAGGGGAACACTGAA.

This clone was detected ten times or more. A read error may account for a junction end that differs from germline. The read is 3 residues too short to cover the CDR3 end, so that end is filled in from the germline J gene. This same CDR3 is encoded by further DNA sequences in the sample. The chain has TRBV29-1 and TRBJ1-3; tentative D call: TRBD1 (6 bases). Looked up from germline, CDR1 is SQVTM and CDR2 is ANQGSEA. The CDR3 is 13 residues long. The CDR3 spells CSVRRQAGNTIYF. CDR3 DNA, as far as it was read: TGCAGCGTGAGGAGACAGGCTGGAAACACT.

This clone was observed a handful of times. With the read ending 3 residues before the CDR3 end, the germline J gene is used to fill in that end. This chain links TRBV7-9 with TRBJ1-1, with D tentatively TRBD1 (6 bases). V lost 3 bases, J lost 1 base, and 12 bases lay in between. The germline gives CDR1 SEHNR, CDR2 FQNEAQ (reference sequence). The CDR3 contains 15 residues. CDR3 bases read: TGTGCCAGCAGCTTCGGGGGGGCAGAGAACACTGAA. Translation: CASSFGGAENTE. From start to end, the CDR3 is CASSFGGAENTEAFF.

Ten or more counts support this clone. The CDR3 loop is CASSPEGGAIGTGYGYTF. The sequenced CDR3 bases are TGTGCCAGCAGCCCCGAGGGGGGGGCGATCGGAACAGGGTATGGC. The J gene is TRBJ1-2, the V gene TRBV4-2, with TRBD1 as a possible D gene (6 bases). The read terminates 3 residues before the CDR3 end, so the remaining end is supplied by the germline J gene. Germline-derived CDR1 and CDR2 are LGHNA and YNFKEQ. The CDR3 is 18 amino acids. The V and J ends lost 4 bases and 5 bases respectively, with 26 bases between them.

This clone was recorded at least ten times. From the germline J gene comes the end of the CDR3, since the read stops 3 residues before it. This chain connects TRBV6-1 to TRBJ2-7, with D perhaps TRBD1 (7 bases). V lost 2 bases and J 1 base, leaving 12 bases between the germline ends. This CDR3 has 15 residues. The germline V gene encodes CDR1 MNHNS and CDR2 SASEGT. The sequenced CDR3 bases are TGTGCCAGCAGTGAACTTGCAGGGGGGTCCTACGAG. As protein: CASSELAGGSYE. The full CDR3 reads CASSELAGGSYEQYF.

This clone occurred many times. The missing CDR3 end, 3 residues past where the read stops, is filled in from the germline J gene. V is TRBV10-1 and J is TRBJ2-7, with D tentatively TRBD1 (6 bases). The ends were cut back, 7 bases at V and 4 bases at J, with 20 bases in the middle. The germline V gene has CDR1 WNHNN and CDR2 SYGVQD (reference sequence). CDR3 size: 15 residues. CDR3 DNA (partial): TGCGCCAGCACGACCGCGGCAGGGCAGGGGTACGAG. This sequence encodes CASTTAAGQGYE. The entire CDR3 is CASTTAAGQGYEQYF.

There are many counts of this clone. The read terminates 3 residues before the CDR3 end, so the remaining end is supplied by the germline J gene. This chain joins TRBV19 and TRBJ2-3; possible D gene TRBD2, 6 bases. The CDR3 length is 14 residues. Between the trimmed V and J ends, which lost 5 bases and 5 bases, there was a span of 14 bases. Germline V gene data show CDR1 as LNHDA and CDR2 as SQIVND (reference sequence). This CDR3 reads CASSGGSGGDTQYF. The sequenced CDR3 bases are TGTGCCAGTAGTGGGGGGTCGGGCGGAGATACG.